This T cell receptor (beta chain) is drawn from a study of identical twins. One entry per CDR3 protein, called by TCRdb with MiXCR from the 5' RACE reads. The sample comprises approximately 700,000 distinct CDR3 sequences, approximately 18% of which are singletons, and around 12% rests with the top ten. Study results and caveats: Twin pairs had excess sharing that was weaker in beta out-of-frame sequences.

Trimming removed 1 base from V and 4 bases from J; junction bases left unmatched: 7. This CDR3 is 16 amino acids long. Per germline, CDR1 SGHKS and CDR2 YYEKEE (reference sequence). Details on this clonotype: Its specificity is not known.

The same sample was also used in a study of T cells expressing NK-cell markers.

The genes are TRBV5-5 and TRBJ2-1; 8 nucleotides align to TRBD2. This TCR derives from a young woman in good health. Sequencing was done on a sample of PBMCs. The CDR3 nucleotides read TGTGCCAGCAGCTTGCTAGGACTAGCTACGTACAATGAGCAGTTCTTC. It encodes CASSLLGLATYNEQFF.